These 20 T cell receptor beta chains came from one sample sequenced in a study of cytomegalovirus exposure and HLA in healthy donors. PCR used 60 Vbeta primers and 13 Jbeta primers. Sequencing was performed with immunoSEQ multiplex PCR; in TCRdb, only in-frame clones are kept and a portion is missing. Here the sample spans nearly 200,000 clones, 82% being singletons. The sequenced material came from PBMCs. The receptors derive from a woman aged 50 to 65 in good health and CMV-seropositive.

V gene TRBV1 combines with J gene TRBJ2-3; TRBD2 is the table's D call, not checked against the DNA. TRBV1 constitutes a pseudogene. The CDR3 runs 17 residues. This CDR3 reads CTSSQRRSREDVDTQYF. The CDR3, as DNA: TGCACCAGCAGCCAACGGAGATCGCGGGAGGATGTAGATACGCAGTATTTT.

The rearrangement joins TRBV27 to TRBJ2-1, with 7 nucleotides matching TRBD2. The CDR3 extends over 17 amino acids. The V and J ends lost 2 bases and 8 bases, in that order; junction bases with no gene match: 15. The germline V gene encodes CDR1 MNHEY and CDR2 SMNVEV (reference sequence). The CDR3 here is CASSLDFRRLASDEQFF. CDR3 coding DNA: TGTGCCAGCAGTTTAGACTTCCGGCGACTAGCTTCCGATGAGCAGTTCTTC.

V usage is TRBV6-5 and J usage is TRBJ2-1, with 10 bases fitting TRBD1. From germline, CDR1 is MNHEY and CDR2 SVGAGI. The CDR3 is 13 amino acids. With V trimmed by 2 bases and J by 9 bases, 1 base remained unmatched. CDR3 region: CASSYGDRGEQFF. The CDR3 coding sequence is TGTGCCAGCAGTTACGGGGACAGGGGTGAGCAGTTCTTC.

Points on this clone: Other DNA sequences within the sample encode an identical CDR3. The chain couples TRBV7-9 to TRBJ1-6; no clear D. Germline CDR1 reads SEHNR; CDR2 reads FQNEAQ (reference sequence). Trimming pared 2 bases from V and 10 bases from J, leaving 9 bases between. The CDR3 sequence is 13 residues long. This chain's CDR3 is CASSLQEGSPLHF. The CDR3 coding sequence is TGTGCCAGCAGCTTACAGGAAGGCTCACCCCTCCACTTT.

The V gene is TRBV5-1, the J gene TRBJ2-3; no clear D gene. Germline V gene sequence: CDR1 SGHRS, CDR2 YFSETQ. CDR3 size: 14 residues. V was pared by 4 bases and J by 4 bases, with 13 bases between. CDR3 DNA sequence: TGCGCCAGCAGCGGCTTCCTAAGCGCAGATACGCAGTATTTT. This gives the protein CASSGFLSADTQYF.

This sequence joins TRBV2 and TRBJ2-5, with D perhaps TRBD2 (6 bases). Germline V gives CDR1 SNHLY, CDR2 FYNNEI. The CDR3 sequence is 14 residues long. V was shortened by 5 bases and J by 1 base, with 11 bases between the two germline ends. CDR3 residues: CASSPHGGQETQYF. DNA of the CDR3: TGTGCCAGCAGTCCTCACGGGGGCCAAGAGACCCAGTACTTC.

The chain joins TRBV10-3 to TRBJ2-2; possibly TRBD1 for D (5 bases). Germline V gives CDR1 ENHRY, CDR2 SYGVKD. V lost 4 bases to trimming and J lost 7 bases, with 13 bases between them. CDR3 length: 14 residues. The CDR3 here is CAISGQTLNGELFF. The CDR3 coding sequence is TGTGCCATCAGTGGACAGACGTTAAACGGGGAGCTGTTTTTT.

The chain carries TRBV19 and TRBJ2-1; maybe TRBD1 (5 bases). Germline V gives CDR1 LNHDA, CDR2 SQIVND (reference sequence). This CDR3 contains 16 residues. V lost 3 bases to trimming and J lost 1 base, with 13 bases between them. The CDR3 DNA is TGTGCCAGTAGTATGGGGCAGGGCGGATCCTACAATGAGCAGTTCTTC. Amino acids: CASSMGQGGSYNEQFF.

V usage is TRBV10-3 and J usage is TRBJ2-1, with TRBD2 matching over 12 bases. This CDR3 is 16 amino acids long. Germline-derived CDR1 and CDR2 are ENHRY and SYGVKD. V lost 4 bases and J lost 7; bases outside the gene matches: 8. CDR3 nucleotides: TGTGCCATCAGTGCGTACCTAGCGGGGGGGCCGAATGAGCAGTTCTTC. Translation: CAISAYLAGGPNEQFF.

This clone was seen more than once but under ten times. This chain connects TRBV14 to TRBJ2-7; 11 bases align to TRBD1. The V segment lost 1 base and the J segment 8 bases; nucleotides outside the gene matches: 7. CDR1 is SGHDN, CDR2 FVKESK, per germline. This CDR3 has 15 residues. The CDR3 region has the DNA TGTGCCAGCAGCCAAGTTGGGACAGGGGGGTTCAAGCAGTACTTC. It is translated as CASSQVGTGGFKQYF.

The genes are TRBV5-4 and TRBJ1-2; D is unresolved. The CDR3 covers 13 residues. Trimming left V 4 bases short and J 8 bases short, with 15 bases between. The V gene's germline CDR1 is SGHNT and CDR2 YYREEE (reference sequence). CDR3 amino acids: CASSGAVLMGYTF. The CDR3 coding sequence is TGTGCCAGCAGCGGTGCGGTTCTGATGGGCTACACCTTC.

DNA for the CDR3: TGTGCCAGCAGCCCGACAGGGCCGATCTATGGCTACACCTTC. Residues: CASSPTGPIYGYTF. The genes are TRBV28 and TRBJ1-2; the match to TRBD1 covers 7 bases. The V and J ends lost 6 bases and 4 bases, in that order; junction bases with no gene match: 8. This CDR3 is built from 14 residues. Germline assignment: CDR1 MDHEN and CDR2 SYDVKM.

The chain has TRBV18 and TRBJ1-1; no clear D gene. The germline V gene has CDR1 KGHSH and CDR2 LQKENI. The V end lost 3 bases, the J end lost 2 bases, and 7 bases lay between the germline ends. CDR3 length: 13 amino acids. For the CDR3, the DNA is TGTGCCAGCTCACCCGACATAAACACTGAAGCTTTCTTT. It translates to CASSPDINTEAFF.

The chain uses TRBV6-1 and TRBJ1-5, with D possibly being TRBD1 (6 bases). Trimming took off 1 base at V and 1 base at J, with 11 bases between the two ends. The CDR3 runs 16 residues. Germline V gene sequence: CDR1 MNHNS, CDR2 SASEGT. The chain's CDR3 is CASSEVTGLSNQPQHF. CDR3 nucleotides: TGTGCCAGCAGTGAAGTTACAGGGTTGAGCAATCAGCCCCAGCATTTT.

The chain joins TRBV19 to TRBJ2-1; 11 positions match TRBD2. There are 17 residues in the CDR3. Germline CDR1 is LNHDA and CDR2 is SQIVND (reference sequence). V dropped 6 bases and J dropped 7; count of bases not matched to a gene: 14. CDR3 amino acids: CASSDSNLLAGDNEQFF. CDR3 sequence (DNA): TGTGCCAGTAGCGACTCCAACCTACTAGCGGGAGATAATGAGCAGTTCTTC.

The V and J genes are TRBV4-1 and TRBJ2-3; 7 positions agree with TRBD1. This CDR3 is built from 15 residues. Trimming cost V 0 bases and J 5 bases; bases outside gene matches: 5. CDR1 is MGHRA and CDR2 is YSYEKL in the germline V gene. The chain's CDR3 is CASSQDTGAIDTQYF. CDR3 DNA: TGCGCCAGCAGCCAAGATACAGGGGCGATAGATACGCAGTATTTT.

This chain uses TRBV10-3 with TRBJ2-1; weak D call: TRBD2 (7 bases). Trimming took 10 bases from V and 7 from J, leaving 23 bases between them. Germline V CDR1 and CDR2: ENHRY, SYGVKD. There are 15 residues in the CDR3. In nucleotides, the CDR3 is TGTGCCACCGTTCCCAGTGGGGGGGCGGGAAATGAGCAGTTCTTC. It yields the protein CATVPSGGAGNEQFF.

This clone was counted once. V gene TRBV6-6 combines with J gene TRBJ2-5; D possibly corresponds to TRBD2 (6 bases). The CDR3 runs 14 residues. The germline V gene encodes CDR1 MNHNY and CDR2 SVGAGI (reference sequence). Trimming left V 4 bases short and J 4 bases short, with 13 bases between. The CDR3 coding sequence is TGTGCCAGCAGTTCGCGGGACCCGGGAGAGACCCAGTACTTC. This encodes CASSSRDPGETQYF.

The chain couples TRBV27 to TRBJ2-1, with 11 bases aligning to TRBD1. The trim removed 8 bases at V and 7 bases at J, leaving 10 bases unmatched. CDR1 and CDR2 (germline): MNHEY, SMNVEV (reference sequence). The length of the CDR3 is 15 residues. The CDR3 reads CASRRTGGKRNEQFF. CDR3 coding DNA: TGTGCCAGCCGAAGGACAGGGGGCAAAAGGAATGAGCAGTTCTTC.

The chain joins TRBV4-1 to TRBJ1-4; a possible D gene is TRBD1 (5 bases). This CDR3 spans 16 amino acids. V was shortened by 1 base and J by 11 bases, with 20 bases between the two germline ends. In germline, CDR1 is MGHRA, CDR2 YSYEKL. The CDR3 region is CASSQVLGQGRGKLFF. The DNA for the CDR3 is TGCGCCAGCAGCCAAGTCCTGGGGCAAGGACGGGGGAAACTGTTTTTT.